These 24 T cell receptor beta chains originate from one sample sequenced in a study of cytomegalovirus exposure and HLA in healthy donors. 60 Vbeta and 13 Jbeta primers were used in PCR. Clones were sequenced by immunoSEQ multiplex PCR, and TCRdb holds only the in-frame ones, with some missing. The sample lists 140,000 to 150,000 clones; around 80% were seen once. Material: PBMCs. The origin of the receptors is a woman between 40 and 55 years old in good health and CMV-seropositive.

This clone was seen a handful of times. The rearrangement uses TRBV4-3 and TRBJ1-6; D not certain. Germline V gene sequence: CDR1 LGHNA, CDR2 YSLEER. V was pared by 3 bases and J by 10 bases, with 10 bases between. The CDR3 is 13 residues long. CDR3 protein: CASSHGSSSPLHF. The CDR3 nucleotides are TGCGCCAGCAGCCATGGGAGTTCCTCACCCCTCCACTTT.

V usage is TRBV27 and J usage is TRBJ2-5; 10 positions agree with TRBD2. There are 15 residues in the CDR3. Germline V gene data show CDR1 as MNHEY and CDR2 as SMNVEV (reference sequence). The V and J ends lost 4 bases and 2 bases, in that order; junction bases with no gene match: 4. In DNA form, the CDR3 reads TGTGCCAGCAGTTCCTTAGCGGGAGGTCAAGAGACCCAGTACTTC. Translating gives CASSSLAGGQETQYF.

The rearrangement uses TRBV5-4 and TRBJ1-1, with D perhaps matching TRBD1 (6 bases). CDR1 and CDR2 (germline): SGHNT, YYREEE (reference sequence). The CDR3 runs to 17 residues. Trimming pared 3 bases from V and 4 bases from J, leaving 22 bases between. CDR3 DNA: TGTGCCAGCAGCTCGAAAGGGACCCATCAGGGGAGCACTGAAGCTTTCTTT. Residues: CASSSKGTHQGSTEAFF.

The rearrangement uses TRBV4-1 and TRBJ2-7, with D perhaps matching TRBD2 (6 bases). Germline values: CDR1 MGHRA, CDR2 YSYEKL. CDR3 length: 16 amino acids. Trimming left V 1 base short and J 1 base short, with 14 bases between. CDR3 nucleotides: TGCGCCAGCAGCCAAGCCCCGCGGAGGGTTTCCTACGAGCAGTACTTC. Its protein is CASSQAPRRVSYEQYF.

V usage is TRBV25-1 and J usage is TRBJ2-1; D gene ambiguous. CDR1 is MGHDK and CDR2 is SYGVNS in the germline V gene. CDR3 length: 12 residues. Trimming left V 3 bases short and J 9 bases short, with 9 bases between. CDR3 coding DNA: TGTGCCAGCAGTGATCTTGAGGTTGAGCAGTTCTTC. This sequence encodes CASSDLEVEQFF. The whole variable domain, filled in from reference TRBV25-1 and TRBJ2-1, reads EADIYQTPRYLVIGTGKKITLECSQTMGHDKMYWYQQDPGMELHLIHYSYGVNSTEKGDLSSESTVSRIRTEHFPLTLESARPSHTSQYLCASSDLEVEQFFGPGTRLTVL.

A single count supports this clone. This sequence joins TRBV30 and TRBJ1-6, with TRBD1 identical over 8 bases. There are 15 residues in the CDR3. The V and J ends lost 2 bases and 7 bases, in that order; junction bases with no gene match: 7. Germline values: CDR1 GTSNPN, CDR2 SVGIG (reference sequence). CDR3 sequence (DNA): TGTGCCTGGAGTACCCAACAGGGGGGAAATTCACCCCTCCACTTT. This codes for CAWSTQQGGNSPLHF.

This chain uses TRBV28 with TRBJ2-1; D gene ambiguous. V dropped 3 bases and J dropped 10 bases, with 7 bases sitting between them. Germline V lookup: CDR1 MDHEN, CDR2 SYDVKM. This CDR3 spans 11 amino acids. Written as DNA, the CDR3 is TGTGCCAGCAGTTTCGGGTGGGAGCAGTTCTTC. Translation gives CASSFGWEQFF.

This chain links TRBV14 with TRBJ1-1; D remains ambiguous. V gave up 4 bases and J gave up 5 bases, with 11 bases separating them. CDR3 length: 13 amino acids. The V gene's germline CDR1 is SGHDN and CDR2 FVKESK. CDR3 sequence (DNA): TGTGCCAGCAGCCCGGAGGGAAGAACTGAAGCTTTCTTT. The encoded protein is CASSPEGRTEAFF.

This chain joins TRBV27 and TRBJ1-2, with 9 bases lining up with TRBD1. Looked up from germline, CDR1 is MNHEY and CDR2 is SMNVEV (reference sequence). The CDR3 is 15 amino acids. J lost 1 base, V lost 3 bases, and 3 bases had no gene match. In DNA form, the CDR3 reads TGTGCCAGCAGTTTTACAGGGGGCCTTAACTATGGCTACACCTTC. It translates to CASSFTGGLNYGYTF.

The chain carries TRBV9 and TRBJ2-3, with D possibly TRBD1 on 5 matching bases. This CDR3 spans 16 amino acids. Trimming shortened V by 0 bases and J by 2 bases, and 13 bases separated the two germline ends. In germline, CDR1 is SGDLS, CDR2 YYNGEE. CDR3 loop: CASSVASRAVTDTQYF. The CDR3 nucleotides are TGTGCCAGCAGCGTAGCTTCCAGGGCTGTCACAGATACGCAGTATTTT.

This chain uses TRBV10-3 with TRBJ2-1; D is perhaps TRBD1 (6 bases). Germline V gene lookup returns CDR1 ENHRY and CDR2 SYGVKD. V was pared by 8 bases and J by 5 bases, with 10 bases between. CDR3 length: 12 residues. The CDR3 sequence: CAIGDIHNEQFF. The CDR3 DNA reads as TGTGCCATCGGGGACATCCACAATGAGCAGTTCTTC.

V gene TRBV4-1 combines with J gene TRBJ2-1; 8 bases line up with TRBD2. Per the germline V gene, CDR1 is MGHRA and CDR2 is YSYEKL. The CDR3 is 15 amino acids. The V gene end was trimmed by 6 bases and the J gene end by 2 bases; junction bases not matched to a gene: 6. The CDR3 nucleotides are TGCGCCAGCAGTCAGGGACTAGGAACCTACAATGAGCAGTTCTTC. It is translated as CASSQGLGTYNEQFF.

V usage is TRBV7-2 and J usage is TRBJ2-5, with 13 bases fitting TRBD2. The CDR3 is made up of 15 amino acids. J was trimmed by 5 bases and V by 5 bases; bases with no gene match: 5. In germline, CDR1 is SGHTA, CDR2 FQGNSA. DNA of the CDR3: TGTGCCAGCAGCACTAGCGGGAGGGCCGAGGAGACCCAGTACTTC. Translation gives CASSTSGRAEETQYF.

In this sample, this clone turned up a few times. V usage is TRBV10-1 and J usage is TRBJ1-6; 7 bases map to TRBD1. Per germline, CDR1 WNHNN and CDR2 SYGVQD (reference sequence). The CDR3 runs to 14 residues. Trimming cost V 6 bases and J 10 bases; bases outside gene matches: 9. The CDR3 sequence is CASSSGTARSPLHF. CDR3 DNA: TGCGCCAGCAGCTCCGGGACAGCCAGGTCACCCCTCCACTTT.

The chain is built from TRBV5-1 and TRBJ2-5, with D tentatively TRBD2 (7 bases). Germline CDR1 SGHRS, CDR2 YFSETQ. The CDR3 is 14 residues long. V dropped 3 bases and J dropped 5 bases, with 14 bases sitting between them. The CDR3 DNA is TGCGCCAGCAGCTCGTCCGGGGGGCGGGAGACCCAGTACTTC. It is translated as CASSSSGGRETQYF.

V gene TRBV4-2 combines with J gene TRBJ1-4, with a possible D match to TRBD1 (5 bases). The CDR3 runs 18 residues. Trimming left V 0 bases short and J 3 bases short, with 17 bases between. CDR1 is LGHNA, CDR2 YNFKEQ, per germline. The CDR3 spells CASSQDRAGLGANEKLFF. CDR3 in DNA: TGTGCCAGCAGCCAAGATAGAGCGGGACTCGGGGCTAATGAAAAACTGTTTTTT.

This chain uses TRBV6-1 with TRBJ2-5, with 8 bases aligning to TRBD1. The last part of the DNA fits TRBJ2-7 better; the J call may be wrong. Germline CDR1 MNHNS, CDR2 SASEGT. CDR3 size: 13 residues. CDR3 DNA sequence: TGTGCCAGCAGTCAGGACAGGGAGTACGAGCAGTACTTC. Protein product: CASSQDREYEQYF.

The chain uses TRBV19 and TRBJ2-5; TRBD2 is a possible D gene (6 bases). This CDR3 is 12 amino acids long. CDR1 is LNHDA and CDR2 is SQIVND in the germline V gene (reference sequence). With 4 bases removed from V and 9 bases from J, the gap between germline ends came to 12 bases. The CDR3 bases are TGTGCCAGTAGTAACGGGAGCTGGGCCCAGTACTTC. Amino acid sequence: CASSNGSWAQYF.

The chain links TRBV5-8 to TRBJ1-6; weak D call: TRBD1 (6 bases). V lost 4 bases to trimming and J lost 6 bases, with 14 bases between them. From germline, CDR1 is SGHTS and CDR2 YDEGEE. The CDR3 consists of 15 residues. CDR3 bases: TGTGCCAGCAGCCCATCAGGGGAGGGTAATTCACCCCTCCACTTT. This translates into CASSPSGEGNSPLHF.

This clone appeared a single time. This chain connects TRBV11-2 to TRBJ1-4; 7 positions agree with TRBD1. After removal of 5 bases from V and 8 bases from J, the junction contained 17 bases not matched to a gene. The V gene's germline CDR1 is SGHAT and CDR2 FQNNGV. CDR3 length: 17 amino acids. Here the CDR3 reads CASSLREGARLSEKLFF. CDR3 nucleotide sequence: TGTGCCAGCAGCCTGCGTGAGGGGGCGCGATTATCGGAAAAACTGTTTTTT.

The chain has TRBV13 and TRBJ1-6; D is uncertain. V gave up 1 base and J gave up 9 bases, with 19 bases separating them. The CDR3 covers 17 residues. Germline loops: CDR1 PRHDT, CDR2 FYEKMQ (reference sequence). The CDR3 loop is CASSLVAGRRGGSPLHF. The DNA of the CDR3 is TGTGCCAGCAGCTTAGTCGCGGGCCGGCGAGGCGGTTCACCCCTCCACTTT.

This sequence joins TRBV4-3 and TRBJ2-2; weak D call: TRBD2 (5 bases). CDR3 length equals 15 residues. With 1 base removed from V and 6 bases from J, the gap between germline ends came to 12 bases. CDR1 is LGHNA, CDR2 YSLEER, per germline. The CDR3 coding sequence is TGCGCCAGCAGCCAAGTTATATTCGGGGCCGGGGAGCTGTTTTTT. It encodes CASSQVIFGAGELFF.

This clone showed up just a few times. The chain is built from TRBV30 and TRBJ2-3; TRBD2 might be the D (6 bases). The germline V and J ends were trimmed by 4 bases and 6 bases, with 14 bases remaining between them. From germline, CDR1 is GTSNPN and CDR2 SVGIG (reference sequence). The CDR3 spans 13 residues. This CDR3 reads CAWTQRVRDTQYF. The CDR3 coding sequence is TGTGCCTGGACACAGCGGGTTCGGGATACGCAGTATTTT.

This clone was counted a few times. V gene TRBV28 combines with J gene TRBJ1-1; 9 bases map to TRBD1. The CDR3 loop spans 15 amino acids. Germline trimming cut 6 bases from V and 5 bases from J; bases unmatched to any gene: 10. Germline values: CDR1 MDHEN, CDR2 SYDVKM. The CDR3 loop reads CASRPTPDRGTEAFF. The DNA of the CDR3 is TGTGCCAGCAGACCTACCCCGGACAGGGGAACTGAAGCTTTCTTT.